The clone carrying this TCR beta chain was counted a few times. Antigen unknown. This sample was taken from a study of STAT5B mutations in CD4+ large granular lymphocyte leukemia. The repertoire was sequenced with immunoSEQ multiplex PCR; TCRdb's copy has only in-frame clones and lacks some. The sample lists 40,000 or so clones, about four fifths occurring once. Whole-study results and caveats: Less than 30% of private leukemic clonotypes occurred rarely in other patients' non-leukemic repertoires.

The source of this sequence is a human donor in good health. Sequencing was carried out using CD4+ T cells from blood buffy coats.

This chain's CDR3 is CGSKANYGYTF. As DNA, the CDR3 is TGTGGCTCGAAGGCCAACTATGGCTACACCTTC. This rearrangement joins TRBV28 to TRBJ1-2, with D unresolved. This CDR3 has 11 residues. Germline V gene sequence: CDR1 MDHEN, CDR2 SYDVKM.